Listed below are T cell receptor beta chains from one sample, sequenced in a study of blood T cell repertoires in COVID-19. Some clones are missing from TCRdb's copy, which holds only in-frame ones; the method was immunoSEQ multiplex PCR. The sample lists a few hundred thousand clones, 65% to 85% seen once, with 3.5% to 5.5% in the top ten. What was sequenced was PBMCs or T cells enriched from blood (not recorded which). The receptor set was obtained from a man aged 30 to 45 with acute COVID-19. The CDR3 runs from the conserved cysteine through the conserved F or W. The D gene is left open where the match is weak. Some rows have no size entry. The others give once, few or many, or a class for an expanded clone.

D,V,J,size,CDR3,DNA
-,TRBV19,TRBJ1-1,-,CASSIPGRGTEAFF,TGTGCCAGTAGTATACCGGGAAGAGGGACTGAAGCTTTCTTT
-,TRBV6-5,TRBJ2-3,once,CASSDVRGLDTQYF,TGTGCCAGCAGCGACGTCAGAGGTCTAGATACGCAGTATTTT
-,TRBV7-9,TRBJ2-2,-,CASSLVGETGELFF,TGTGCCAGCAGCTTAGTCGGGGAGACCGGGGAGCTGTTTTTT
-,TRBV11-2,TRBJ1-3,-,CASSFRTDTYRGNTIYF,TGTGCCAGCAGTTTCAGGACAGACACTTACAGGGGAAACACCATATATTTT
TRBD1,TRBV5-5,TRBJ2-5,-,CASSSYNRDRVLQETQYF,TGTGCCAGCAGCTCGTATAACCGGGACAGGGTACTCCAGGAGACCCAGTACTTC
-,TRBV28,TRBJ1-1,-,CASRQGGIPEAFF,TGTGCCAGCAGACAGGGAGGGATCCCTGAAGCTTTCTTT
TRBD2,TRBV10-2,TRBJ2-3,-,CASGGLEGFTDTQYF,TGCGCCAGCGGCGGACTAGAGGGGTTCACAGATACGCAGTATTTT
-,TRBV27,TRBJ1-1,-,CASSGFTGWSTEAFF,TGTGCCAGCAGTGGGTTCACAGGGTGGTCCACTGAAGCTTTCTTT
-,TRBV30,TRBJ1-5,once,CAWNLNSNQPQHF,TGTGCCTGGAACCTAAATAGCAATCAGCCCCAGCATTTT
TRBD2,TRBV12-3/TRBV12-4,TRBJ2-5,-,CASSPTGGETQYF,TGTGCCAGCAGTCCCACCGGGGGGGAGACCCAGTACTTC
-,TRBV9,TRBJ2-1,-,CASSVVGRDEQFF,TGTGCCAGCAGCGTAGTAGGGAGAGATGAGCAGTTCTTC
-,TRBV11-2,TRBJ1-2,few,CAIKTAGHGYTF,TGTGCCATCAAGACCGCGGGGCATGGCTACACCTTC
TRBD2,TRBV30,TRBJ2-1,once,CAWSGAGGRQFF,TGTGCCTGGAGTGGAGCGGGGGGGCGCCAGTTCTTC
TRBD1,TRBV5-4,TRBJ2-3,-,CASSRRTGYGVDTQYF,TGTGCCAGCAGCCGTCGGACAGGGTATGGCGTAGATACGCAGTATTTT
TRBD2,TRBV5-1,TRBJ2-3,-,CASSPEGLASTDTQYF,TGCGCCAGCAGCCCAGAGGGACTAGCCAGCACAGATACGCAGTATTTT
-,TRBV10-3,TRBJ1-2,few,CATGTGANYGYTF,TGTGCCACCGGTACAGGAGCTAACTATGGCTACACCTTC
TRBD2,TRBV10-3,TRBJ2-2,-,CAISHPTSGNTGELFF,TGTGCCATCAGCCACCCGACTAGCGGAAACACCGGGGAGCTGTTTTTT
-,TRBV6-1,TRBJ1-5,-,CASSEWPGNQPQHF,TGTGCCAGCAGTGAATGGCCAGGGAATCAGCCCCAGCATTTT
-,TRBV18,TRBJ2-7,-,CASSPGHEQYF,TGTGCCAGCTCACCGGGGCACGAGCAGTACTTC
TRBD1,TRBV30,TRBJ1-1,-,CAWSRDSNTEAFF,TGTGCCTGGTCCCGGGACAGCAACACTGAAGCTTTCTTT
TRBD1,TRBV11-2,TRBJ1-3,-,CASSFHLQGATGNTIYF,TGTGCCAGCAGCTTTCACTTACAGGGGGCGACAGGAAACACCATATATTTT
-,TRBV2,TRBJ1-1,-,CASLLDRASAEAFF,TGTGCCAGCTTATTGGACAGAGCGAGCGCTGAAGCTTTCTTT
-,TRBV4-1,TRBJ1-1,-,CASSQRGINTEAFF,TGCGCCAGCAGCCAAAGGGGTATCAACACTGAAGCTTTCTTT
-,TRBV5-6,TRBJ2-5,-,CASSLLAPETQYF,TGTGCCAGCAGCTTGCTAGCCCCAGAGACCCAGTACTTC
TRBD1,TRBV30,TRBJ1-1,-,CAWSQTGQGLAFF,TGTGCCTGGAGTCAGACGGGACAGGGTTTAGCTTTCTTT
TRBD1,TRBV5-6,TRBJ1-2,once,CASTVLQGYGYTF,TGTGCCAGCACGGTTCTACAGGGGTATGGCTACACCTTC
-,TRBV4-2,TRBJ2-7,-,CASSQYLGGIYEQYF,TGTGCCAGCAGCCAATATCTCGGGGGTATCTACGAGCAGTACTTC
-,TRBV7-9,TRBJ1-5,-,CASSLGTENQPQHF,TGTGCCAGCAGCCTCGGGACTGAGAATCAGCCCCAGCATTTT
TRBD1,TRBV7-2,TRBJ1-2,once,CASSLASATGLGGYGYTF,TGTGCCAGCAGCTTAGCGTCCGCGACAGGGCTTGGGGGCTATGGCTACACCTTC
-,TRBV5-5,TRBJ1-6,-,CASSLGGRSDSPLHF,TGTGCCAGCAGTCTAGGGGGACGGTCAGATTCACCCCTCCACTTT
TRBD1,TRBV27,TRBJ2-3,-,CASSRRMGQGSTDTQYF,TGTGCCAGCAGTCGCAGAATGGGACAGGGGTCCACAGATACGCAGTATTTT
-,TRBV13,TRBJ2-1,few,CASDRTGGNEQFF,TGTGCCAGCGACCGTACTGGAGGGAATGAGCAGTTCTTC
-,TRBV28,TRBJ2-1,-,CASSSSNSYNEQFF,TGTGCCAGCAGTTCTAGCAACTCCTACAATGAGCAGTTCTTC
TRBD1,TRBV5-4,TRBJ1-2,few,CASTRASQGAVNDGYTF,TGTGCCAGCACTAGGGCTTCGCAGGGGGCGGTTAACGATGGCTACACCTTC
TRBD1,TRBV18,TRBJ2-4,few,CASSPGGQGVNIQYF,TGTGCCAGCTCCCCCGGGGGACAGGGGGTAAACATTCAGTACTTC
-,TRBV19,TRBJ1-5,once,CASSPLLTVVDQPQHF,TGTGCCAGTAGTCCGCTATTGACAGTGGTGGATCAGCCCCAGCATTTT
-,TRBV2,TRBJ2-1,-,CASSEWSYNEQFF,TGTGCCAGCAGTGAATGGAGTTACAATGAGCAGTTCTTC
-,TRBV18,TRBJ2-2,-,CASSPMGVTGELFF,TGTGCCAGCTCACCAATGGGAGTCACCGGGGAGCTGTTTTTT
-,TRBV19,TRBJ2-7,-,CASSPPNRGEQYF,TGTGCCAGTAGTCCCCCGAACCGGGGGGAGCAGTACTTC
TRBD2,TRBV5-1,TRBJ2-7,-,CASSWEGTLWEQYF,TGCGCCAGCAGCTGGGAGGGGACCCTCTGGGAGCAGTACTTC
TRBD1,TRBV19,TRBJ1-1,-,CASSVQGGGTEAFF,TGTGCCAGTAGTGTACAGGGGGGCGGCACTGAAGCTTTCTTT
TRBD1,TRBV9,TRBJ2-5,-,CASSGRTGGGQETQYF,TGTGCCAGCAGCGGTAGGACAGGGGGAGGCCAAGAGACCCAGTACTTC
-,TRBV5-6,TRBJ2-7,few,CASSPGPGVYEQYF,TGTGCCAGCAGCCCCGGGCCGGGGGTCTACGAGCAGTACTTC
TRBD1,TRBV5-5,TRBJ1-2,-,CASSFTGDYGYTF,TGTGCCAGCAGCTTCACAGGGGACTATGGCTACACCTTC